This is a list of T cell receptor beta chains from one sample in a study of blood T cells in healthy people across ages. Via MiXCR, TCRdb re-called the 5' RACE reads, giving one row per CDR3 protein. Among roughly 570,000 distinct CDR3 sequences listed, approximately 25% were seen once. Source material: blood. These receptors were obtained from a woman in her seventies in good health. Both conserved end residues are trimmed from each CDR3.

J gene: TRBJ1-1; V gene: TRBV12-5; CDR3 protein: ASSSQGISEAF
J gene: TRBJ2-5; V gene: TRBV20-1; CDR3 protein: SAPRSGRGETQY
J gene: TRBJ1-2; V gene: TRBV4-3; CDR3 protein: ASSQGSGQGYYGYT
J gene: TRBJ1-5; V gene: TRBV7-9; CDR3 protein: ACSPDEQPQH
J gene: TRBJ2-1; V gene: TRBV9; CDR3 protein: ASSDGTTDEQF
J gene: TRBJ1-2; V gene: TRBV20-1; CDR3 protein: SGLGDHYGYT
J gene: TRBJ2-7; V gene: TRBV6-2/TRBV6-3; CDR3 protein: ASAETGQYYEQY
J gene: TRBJ2-3; V gene: TRBV7-3; CDR3 protein: ASSLSRASGLEDTQY
J gene: TRBJ1-3; V gene: TRBV5-1; CDR3 protein: ASSPDRQGRSGNTIY
J gene: TRBJ1-1; V gene: TRBV28; CDR3 protein: ASTSVNTEAF
J gene: TRBJ2-3; V gene: TRBV12-3/TRBV12-4; CDR3 protein: ASTKGTDTQY
J gene: TRBJ2-5; V gene: TRBV20-1; CDR3 protein: SARDRGEETQY
J gene: NA; V gene: TRBV3-1; CDR3 protein: ASSQRAGEQF
J gene: NA; V gene: TRBV20-1; CDR3 protein: SVPSGTGEGNEQF
J gene: TRBJ1-1; V gene: TRBV7-9; CDR3 protein: ASSPPWGLNEAF
J gene: TRBJ1-3; V gene: TRBV7-9; CDR3 protein: ASSPTGQAYIPSGNTIY
J gene: NA; V gene: TRBV10-2; CDR3 protein: ASSATGTSRETQY
J gene: NA; V gene: TRBV20-1; CDR3 protein: SARPGKETQY
J gene: TRBJ2-5; V gene: TRBV12-3/TRBV12-4; CDR3 protein: ASSLLDRAQETQY
J gene: NA; V gene: TRBV5-1; CDR3 protein: ASTLQGGEQY
J gene: NA; V gene: TRBV11-2; CDR3 protein: ASSHLAGGRWEQF
J gene: TRBJ2-5; V gene: TRBV7-2; CDR3 protein: ASSSQAGRYQETQY
J gene: TRBJ2-1; V gene: TRBV7-9; CDR3 protein: ASSSNPGRSSYNEQF
J gene: TRBJ2-3; V gene: TRBV29-1; CDR3 protein: SGNTGESTDTQY
J gene: TRBJ2-5; V gene: TRBV7-2; CDR3 protein: ASSSPGQGRGDQY
J gene: TRBJ2-3; V gene: TRBV3-1; CDR3 protein: ASSQASGVGTDTQY
J gene: TRBJ2-2; V gene: TRBV20-1; CDR3 protein: SAPQGSAGELF
J gene: TRBJ1-5; V gene: TRBV27; CDR3 protein: ASSLLGGGQPQH
J gene: TRBJ2-5; V gene: TRBV29-1; CDR3 protein: SLRQGQETQY
J gene: NA; V gene: TRBV10-3; CDR3 protein: AISGGTSNEQF
J gene: TRBJ2-5; V gene: TRBV7-3; CDR3 protein: ASSAGLEETQY
J gene: NA; V gene: TRBV11-2; CDR3 protein: ASSFSSDGYYEQY
J gene: TRBJ1-5; V gene: TRBV7-2; CDR3 protein: ASSKKSNQPQH
J gene: TRBJ2-3; V gene: TRBV29-1; CDR3 protein: SVDLGTDTQY
J gene: TRBJ2-3; V gene: TRBV4-3; CDR3 protein: ASSQDSPSGGARDTQY
J gene: TRBJ1-5; V gene: TRBV4-2; CDR3 protein: ASSQVGSGNQPQH
J gene: TRBJ2-5; V gene: TRBV18; CDR3 protein: ASSPPSKGETQY
J gene: TRBJ1-1; V gene: TRBV2; CDR3 protein: ASRDDRGNTEAF
J gene: TRBJ2-7; V gene: TRBV6-6; CDR3 protein: ASSSPTSAAVEQY
J gene: TRBJ2-3; V gene: TRBV20-1; CDR3 protein: SAGAGTTTDTQY
J gene: TRBJ2-7; V gene: TRBV7-8; CDR3 protein: ASAVAATGFHEQY
J gene: TRBJ1-1; V gene: TRBV6-5; CDR3 protein: ASSSGQGGSF
J gene: TRBJ2-2; V gene: TRBV29-1; CDR3 protein: SVDLHTNTGELF
J gene: TRBJ1-2; V gene: TRBV29-1; CDR3 protein: SVERTGKEANYGYT
J gene: TRBJ1-1; V gene: TRBV29-1; CDR3 protein: SVSGLLRANTEAF
J gene: TRBJ1-3; V gene: TRBV27; CDR3 protein: ASSHAWAGNTIY
J gene: TRBJ2-5; V gene: TRBV4-3; CDR3 protein: ASSQGETSGGETQY
J gene: TRBJ2-1; V gene: TRBV20-1; CDR3 protein: SAIRDSINEQF
J gene: TRBJ1-1; V gene: TRBV7-8; CDR3 protein: ASSLVLSTEAF
J gene: TRBJ2-5; V gene: TRBV12-5; CDR3 protein: ASGRDALTQY
J gene: TRBJ2-6; V gene: TRBV27; CDR3 protein: ASRNPGSGANVLT
J gene: TRBJ1-4; V gene: TRBV12-5; CDR3 protein: ASGPGQGKTNEKLF
J gene: NA; V gene: TRBV6-6; CDR3 protein: ASSYGTGDTYEQY